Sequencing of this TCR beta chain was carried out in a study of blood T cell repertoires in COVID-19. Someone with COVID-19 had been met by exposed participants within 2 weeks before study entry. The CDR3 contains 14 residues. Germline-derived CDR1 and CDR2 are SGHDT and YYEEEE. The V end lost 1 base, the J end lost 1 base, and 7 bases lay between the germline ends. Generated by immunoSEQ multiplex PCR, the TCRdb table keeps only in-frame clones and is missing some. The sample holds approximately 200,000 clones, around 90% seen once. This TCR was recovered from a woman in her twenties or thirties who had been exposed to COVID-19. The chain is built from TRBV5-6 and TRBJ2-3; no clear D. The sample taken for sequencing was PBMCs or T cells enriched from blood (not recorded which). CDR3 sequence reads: CASSLSAGTDTQYF. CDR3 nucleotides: TGTGCCAGCAGCTTGAGCGCGGGCACAGATACGCAGTATTTT.